The TCR beta chain described here comes from a study of regulatory T cells in long-lasting Graves disease. As for the study in general: Patients newly diagnosed with Graves' had been on antithyroid drugs for under 3 months.

The time point here: newly diagnosed GD, antithyroid drugs for less than 3 months. Researchers made the TCR library from RNA that was extracted from PBMCs. One endocrinology department in Xi'an, China, was where patients came from. Construction of TCR beta libraries relied on iRepertoire HTBI primers and on Arm-PCR targeting CDR3 regions. In TCRdb, the multiplex PCR reads were re-called with MiXCR into one record per CDR3 protein. The sample has 550,000 or so distinct CDR3 sequences; around 13% are singletons. General study points: Favored usage of TRBV28, TRBJ1-2 and TRBJ2-5 was recorded in persistent disease.

This clonotype has ten or more counts. Its antigen is unknown. The CDR3 runs to 15 residues. The germline V gene encodes CDR1 SQVTM and CDR2 ANQGSEA. Trimming left V 4 bases short and J 0 bases short, with 13 bases between. These same data were also listed under a study on T cells in Graves' hyperthyroidism and ophthalmopathy. That work contributes: Ophthalmopathy could be told apart from stable hyperthyroidism with a 13 V-J model.

The V and J genes are TRBV29-1 and TRBJ1-3; D remains unclear. The origin of this receptor is a woman in her 30s with Graves disease. The input for sequencing was peripheral blood mononuclear cells (PBMCs), taken at new diagnosis, from a patient treated with antithyroid drugs. The CDR3 DNA follows: TGCAGCGTTGCGGAATCCCTCACCTCTGGAAACACCATATATTTT. Residues: CSVAESLTSGNTIYF.